These 10 T cell receptor beta chains were all obtained from the same sample, sequenced in a study of T cell repertoires in cytomegalovirus infection. Antigens of these TCRs are unknown. TCRdb processed the reads anew with MiXCR; each CDR3 protein has one entry. The table shows 69,000 or so distinct CDR3 sequences, with around 28% occurring only once. Sequenced here: CD8+ T cells from cultured PBMCs, sampled from culture after CMV antigen stimulation. The receptors were gathered from a human donor in good health (CMV status not recorded). Some clones in this sample may be carry-over from other donors' samples.

This clonotype was counted at least ten times. This chain uses TRBV6-2 or TRBV6-3 with TRBJ2-4; unclear D gene. This CDR3 is 17 amino acids long. Germline-derived CDR1 and CDR2 are MNHEY and SVGEGT. V was cut by 4 bases and J by 0 bases, with 16 bases left in between. CDR3 loop: CASSFDGQKLAKNIQYF. The CDR3 DNA is TGTGCCAGCAGTTTCGACGGCCAGAAACTAGCCAAAAACATTCAGTACTTC.

This clonotype was seen a few times. The rearrangement links TRBV11-2 to TRBJ2-7; a possible D gene is TRBD1 (7 bases). In germline, CDR1 is SGHAT, CDR2 FQNNGV. CDR3 size: 16 residues. V was shortened by 5 bases and J by 2 bases, with 19 bases between the two germline ends. The CDR3 protein is CASSQLGGQLTYEQYF. CDR3 in DNA: TGTGCCAGCAGCCAACTCGGGGGACAGCTCACCTACGAGCAGTACTTC.

This clonotype turned up a few times. The rearrangement uses TRBV6-2 or TRBV6-3 and TRBJ1-1; TRBD1 might be the D (5 bases). The germline CDR1 and CDR2 sequences are MNHEY and SVGEGT. With 6 bases removed from V and 2 bases from J, the gap between germline ends came to 13 bases. CDR3 length equals 14 residues. CDR3 residues: CASSRQRVNTEAFF. The CDR3, as DNA: TGTGCCAGCAGCCGACAGCGAGTCAACACTGAAGCTTTCTTT.

This clonotype has a handful of counts. The chain recombines TRBV20-1 with TRBJ2-2; D assignment may be TRBD1 or TRBD2 (5 bases each). Trimming cost V 3 bases and J 3 bases, with 11 bases left between them. The V gene's germline CDR1 is DFQATT and CDR2 SNEGSKA (reference sequence). CDR3 size: 14 residues. The chain's CDR3 is CSARQGEYTGELFF. CDR3 coding DNA: TGCAGTGCTAGGCAGGGAGAGTACACCGGGGAGCTGTTTTTT.

This clonotype has only a few counts. This rearrangement joins TRBV18 to TRBJ1-5, with a tentative D call TRBD1 (6 bases). Germline CDR1 and CDR2: KGHSH and LQKENI. Trimming shortened V by 4 bases and J by 1 base, and 14 bases separated the two germline ends. The CDR3 is 16 amino acids. The CDR3: CASSLQGIGSNQPQHF. The CDR3 DNA sequence: TGTGCCAGCTCACTTCAGGGGATCGGGAGCAATCAGCCCCAGCATTTT.

The V and J genes are TRBV27 and TRBJ2-7; 7 bases match TRBD1. J was trimmed by 0 bases and V by 0 bases; bases with no gene match: 5. Looked up from germline, CDR1 is MNHEY and CDR2 is SMNVEV (reference sequence). The length of the CDR3 is 16 residues. Here the CDR3 DNA reads TGTGCCAGCAGTTTATCCTGGCAGGGGGTCTCCTACGAGCAGTACTTC. It codes for CASSLSWQGVSYEQYF.

This sequence joins TRBV7-9 and TRBJ1-4; TRBD1 might be the D (6 bases). Germline-derived CDR1 and CDR2 are SEHNR and FQNEAQ (reference sequence). V was clipped by 8 bases and J by 3 bases, with 13 bases between them. The CDR3 is 14 residues long. In nucleotides, the CDR3 is TGTGCCAGCTCCCCAGGGGTGTCTAATGAAAAACTGTTTTTT. This sequence encodes CASSPGVSNEKLFF.

This clonotype turned up a few times. One end of the junction fails to match germline, which may point to a read error. This sequence joins TRBV7-7 and TRBJ2-3; 15 nucleotides align to TRBD2. This CDR3 is 20 amino acids long. The germline CDR1 and CDR2 sequences are SSHAT and FNYEAQ (reference sequence). CDR3 sequence reads: CASSLGLAGGPGRWTDTQYF. CDR3 nucleotide sequence: TGTGCTAGCAGCTTAGGACTAGCGGGAGGGCCGGGACGTTGGACAGATACGCAGTATTTT.

The V and J genes are TRBV7-3 and TRBJ2-5, with TRBD1 identical over 8 bases. Germline assignment: CDR1 SGHTA and CDR2 FQGTGA. The V and J ends lost 4 bases and 4 bases, in that order; junction bases with no gene match: 2. The CDR3 consists of 13 residues. CDR3 region: CASSSTGGETQYF. The CDR3, as DNA: TGTGCCAGCAGCTCAACAGGGGGAGAGACCCAGTACTTC.

This clonotype was observed a few times. CDR3 residues: CASSHVGSYSSYNEQFF. The CDR3 DNA is TGTGCCAGCAGTCATGTCGGGTCCTACAGCTCCTACAATGAGCAGTTCTTC. The rearrangement links TRBV7-2 to TRBJ2-1; no clear D gene. The V end lost 6 bases, the J end lost 0 bases, and 18 bases lay between the germline ends. The CDR3 has 17 amino acids. Germline assignment: CDR1 SGHTA and CDR2 FQGNSA. The full variable domain, completed using reference TRBV7-2 and TRBJ2-1, is GAGVSQSPSNKVTEKGKDVELRCDPISGHTALYWYRQSLGQGLEFLIYFQGNSAPDKSGLPSDRFSAERTGGSVSTLTIQRTQQEDSAVYLCASSHVGSYSSYNEQFFGPGTRLTVL.